These 20 T cell receptor beta chains were all obtained from the same sample, sequenced in a study of cytomegalovirus exposure and HLA in healthy donors. With 60 Vbeta and 13 Jbeta primers, the PCR was carried out. The protocol was immunoSEQ multiplex PCR, while the TCRdb copy is restricted to in-frame clones and leaves out a portion. The sample carries about 65,000 clones, roughly 75% recorded once. The sequenced sample was PBMCs. The origin of the receptors is a woman in her twenties or thirties in good health and CMV-seronegative.

This clone was seen a few times. The chain links TRBV9 to TRBJ2-7, with D possibly matching TRBD2 (6 bases). Germline values: CDR1 SGDLS, CDR2 YYNGEE. The germline V and J ends were trimmed by 2 bases and 7 bases, with 16 bases remaining between them. The length of the CDR3 is 14 residues. CDR3 coding DNA: TGTGCCAGCAGCGTTGGTAAGGGAGGATGGGAGCAGTACTTC. This sequence encodes CASSVGKGGWEQYF.

The chain joins TRBV6-5 to TRBJ2-5, with TRBD2 matching 8 bases. V shed 6 bases, J shed 3 bases, and the junction held 6 bases outside the gene matches. CDR1 MNHEY and CDR2 SVGAGI come from the germline V gene. CDR3 length: 14 residues. The CDR3 sequence is CASSGTRKEETQYF. CDR3 nucleotide sequence: TGTGCCAGCAGCGGGACTAGAAAAGAAGAGACCCAGTACTTC.

This clone has more than one count but fewer than ten. This chain uses TRBV7-2 with TRBJ1-1; a weak D match, TRBD1 (5 bases). Per germline, CDR1 SGHTA and CDR2 FQGNSA. The CDR3 is 14 residues long. The V gene lost 0 bases and the J gene lost 8 bases, with 13 bases spanning the gap. This CDR3 reads CASSLALTAAEAFF. The CDR3 DNA reads as TGTGCCAGCAGCTTAGCCCTGACAGCAGCCGAAGCTTTCTTT.

This clone appeared a single time. The chain joins TRBV6-5 to TRBJ1-5; D remains unclear. Germline CDR1 is MNHEY and CDR2 is SVGAGI. The CDR3 is 15 amino acids. V was clipped by 6 bases and J by 2 bases, with 14 bases between them. CDR3 region: CASSRGVSGNQPQHF. DNA of the CDR3: TGTGCCAGCAGCCGCGGGGTGAGCGGCAATCAGCCCCAGCATTTT.

The CDR3 region has the DNA TGTGCCAGCAGTGTCGAGCCGTCCTCCTACGAGCAGTACTTC. This encodes CASSVEPSSYEQYF. This sequence joins TRBV6-4 and TRBJ2-7, with D unresolved. This CDR3 has 14 residues. CDR1 is MRHNA, CDR2 SNTAGT, per germline. Trimming cost V 4 bases and J 0 bases, with 10 bases left between them.

The chain joins TRBV7-2 to TRBJ1-5; a possible D gene is TRBD1 (6 bases). V lost 2 bases to trimming and J lost 1 base, with 18 bases between them. The CDR3 totals 18 residues. From germline, CDR1 is SGHTA and CDR2 FQGNSA. CDR3 amino acids: CASSLRLGDTASNQPQHF. The DNA for the CDR3 is TGTGCCAGCAGCTTACGCCTCGGGGACACAGCAAGCAATCAGCCCCAGCATTTT.

V is TRBV6-5 and J is TRBJ1-1, with a weak D call TRBD1 (5 bases). Germline CDR1 is MNHEY and CDR2 is SVGAGI. This CDR3 contains 16 residues. Trimming shortened V by 0 bases and J by 7 bases, and 18 bases separated the two germline ends. The CDR3 bases are TGTGCCAGCAGTTACTCGACTGTTGGGGCCCACATTGAAGCTTTCTTT. This sequence encodes CASSYSTVGAHIEAFF.

The rearrangement joins TRBV11-2 to TRBJ1-1; TRBD1 matches 7 bases. Germline V CDR1 and CDR2: SGHAT, FQNNGV. V shed 5 bases, J shed 5 bases, and the junction held 11 bases outside the gene matches. The CDR3 runs to 15 residues. CDR3: CASSRETGWGTEAFF. For the CDR3, the DNA is TGTGCCAGCAGCCGGGAGACAGGGTGGGGTACTGAAGCTTTCTTT.

This clone has a handful of counts. In DNA, the CDR3 is TGTGCCAGCAGTGGGGACAGGAAGAACCAAGAGACCCAGTACTTC. Encoded protein: CASSGDRKNQETQYF. The chain combines TRBV25-1 with TRBJ2-5, with 8 nucleotides matching TRBD1. The CDR3 covers 15 residues. Germline V gene data show CDR1 as MGHDK and CDR2 as SYGVNS. Unmatched junction bases numbered 4, after V lost 4 bases and J lost 0 bases.

The rearrangement joins TRBV2 to TRBJ1-2; no definite D call. The CDR3 has 13 residues. V was shortened by 4 bases and J by 5 bases, with 11 bases between the two germline ends. Per germline, CDR1 SNHLY and CDR2 FYNNEI. This chain's CDR3 is CASSAGMEYGYTF. Written as DNA, the CDR3 is TGTGCCAGCAGTGCGGGAATGGAGTATGGCTACACCTTC.

V is TRBV30 and J is TRBJ2-1, with 7 positions matching TRBD1. With 2 bases clipped from V and 5 bases from J, the junction kept 6 bases outside the gene matches. This CDR3 has 14 residues. Germline V gene sequence: CDR1 GTSNPN, CDR2 SVGIG (reference sequence). CDR3: CAWSQGQVNNEQFF. The CDR3 DNA is TGTGCCTGGAGTCAAGGACAGGTCAACAATGAGCAGTTCTTC.

The J gene is TRBJ1-2, the V gene TRBV30, with 11 bases aligning to TRBD1. V lost 1 base, J lost 8 bases, and 12 bases stayed unmatched. CDR3 length equals 16 residues. CDR1 and CDR2 from the germline V gene are GTSNPN and SVGIG (reference sequence). The CDR3 sequence is CAWSGRGQGVSGGYTF. DNA of the CDR3: TGTGCCTGGAGTGGGCGGGGACAGGGGGTTTCGGGGGGCTACACCTTC.

This clone was seen only once. The gene calls are TRBV7-2 and TRBJ2-7; no clear D. Germline V lookup: CDR1 SGHTA, CDR2 FQGNSA. Trimming pared 1 base from V and 4 bases from J, leaving 8 bases between. The CDR3 sequence is 13 residues long. The DNA for the CDR3 is TGTGCCAGCAGCTTAGAGTTCAGATACGAGCAGTACTTC. Its translation: CASSLEFRYEQYF.

A single count supports this clone. This chain links TRBV6-5 with TRBJ2-2, with a possible D match to TRBD2 (7 bases). Trimming pared 6 bases from V and 5 bases from J, leaving 13 bases between. Germline values: CDR1 MNHEY, CDR2 SVGAGI. This CDR3 is built from 14 residues. CDR3 sequence reads: CASSGGGLTGELFF. In DNA form, the CDR3 reads TGTGCCAGCAGCGGCGGGGGCCTTACCGGGGAGCTGTTTTTT.

The chain joins TRBV29-1 to TRBJ1-2, with TRBD1 identical over 8 bases. The CDR3 contains 17 residues. Germline V gives CDR1 SQVTM, CDR2 ANQGSEA. J was trimmed by 4 bases and V by 4 bases; bases with no gene match: 17. In DNA form, the CDR3 reads TGCAGCGTTGTACCAACCGGGACAGGCGCTAAGGGCTATGGCTACACCTTC. Translated, it gives CSVVPTGTGAKGYGYTF.

The gene calls are TRBV6-6 and TRBJ1-1, with D possibly being TRBD1 (5 bases). V lost 4 bases to trimming and J lost 5 bases, with 17 bases between them. CDR1 is MNHNY, CDR2 SVGAGI, per germline (reference sequence). This CDR3 has 15 residues. The CDR3 is CASSSPEAGRTEAFF. The CDR3 coding sequence is TGTGCCAGCAGTTCCCCCGAGGCAGGGCGGACTGAAGCTTTCTTT.

This chain connects TRBV28 to TRBJ2-3; 14 bases map to TRBD2. Germline V gene data show CDR1 as MDHEN and CDR2 as SYDVKM. V trimming: 5 bases; J trimming: 10 bases; junction bases outside the gene matches: 5. CDR3 size: 14 residues. The CDR3 protein is CASSGTSGSGAQYF. The CDR3 DNA sequence: TGTGCCAGCAGTGGGACTAGCGGGAGCGGAGCGCAGTATTTT.

The genes are TRBV5-6 and TRBJ1-5; possibly TRBD1 for D (6 bases). The CDR3 length is 14 residues. Germline assignment: CDR1 SGHDT and CDR2 YYEEEE. V lost 2 bases and J lost 7, with 13 bases in between. CDR3 coding DNA: TGTGCCAGCAGCTTAACAGGGAGGGACCAGCCCCAGCATTTT. Protein product: CASSLTGRDQPQHF.

The chain is built from TRBV30 and TRBJ1-1, with 7 bases that match TRBD1. The length of the CDR3 is 17 residues. Looked up from germline, CDR1 is GTSNPN and CDR2 is SVGIG (reference sequence). With V trimmed by 4 bases and J by 0 bases, 14 bases remained unmatched. CDR3 sequence reads: CAWNGPRQGLLNTEAFF. The DNA of the CDR3 is TGTGCCTGGAACGGCCCACGACAGGGCCTATTGAACACTGAAGCTTTCTTT.

The rearrangement links TRBV6-5 to TRBJ2-2, with 9 bases matching TRBD1. Germline CDR1 is MNHEY and CDR2 is SVGAGI. V was pared by 2 bases and J by 5 bases, with 3 bases of the junction left unmatched. The CDR3 length is 15 residues. This CDR3 reads CASSYVTGGTGELFF. The DNA for the CDR3 is TGTGCCAGCAGTTACGTGACAGGGGGTACCGGGGAGCTGTTTTTT.